Only a few counts were recorded for the clone carrying this T cell receptor beta chain. Its antigen is currently unknown. The CDR3 sequence is 15 residues long. V lost 2 bases and J 2 bases, leaving 11 bases between the germline ends. In germline, CDR1 is SGHDT, CDR2 YYEEEE. The entry originates in a study of cytomegalovirus exposure and HLA in healthy donors. Study outcomes and limitations: Reported findings show TCR beta sequences accurately forecast HLA-A and HLA-B alleles in most subjects.

The study ran its PCR with 60 Vbeta and 13 Jbeta primers. Measured with immunoSEQ multiplex PCR; TCRdb has only the in-frame clones, and not every one. The repertoire consists of fewer than 150,000 clones, with more than 60% occurring once and the leading ten covering less than 3%. The source is a woman aged 40 to 55 in good health and CMV-seropositive. The sequenced sample consisted of PBMCs. The chain is built from TRBV5-6 and TRBJ1-3, with unresolved D. The CDR3, as DNA: TGTGCCAGCAGCTTCGTAGGCAGGACTGGAAACACCATATATTTT. It translates to CASSFVGRTGNTIYF.